A single sample gave rise to the 18 T cell receptor beta chains below, sequenced in a study of OX40 agonist ivuxolimab in advanced cancers. Clones were read by immunoSEQ multiplex PCR, and TCRdb kept only the in-frame ones, dropping some. The sample has nearly 80,000 clones; around 91% are singletons. The specimen was CD4+ or CD8+ T cells sorted from blood, collected in a trial of the OX40 agonist ivuxolimab. The receptors were gathered from an adult with an advanced solid tumor such as melanoma, head and neck, liver or kidney cancer.

The chain recombines TRBV15 with TRBJ2-2, with 10 bases aligning to TRBD2. With 5 bases clipped from V and 4 bases from J, the junction kept 7 bases outside the gene matches. The CDR3 is 16 residues long. The germline V gene encodes CDR1 LNHNV and CDR2 YYDKDF (reference sequence). The CDR3 nucleotides read TGTGCCACCAGCCCCCTAGCGGGGGTCGGCACCGGGGAGCTGTTTTTT. Protein sequence: CATSPLAGVGTGELFF.

This chain joins TRBV2 and TRBJ1-4, with D unclear. Trimming left V 7 bases short and J 7 bases short, with 16 bases between. The germline CDR1 and CDR2 sequences are SNHLY and FYNNEI. The CDR3 is 14 residues long. This CDR3 is CASKRGEASEKLFF. In DNA, the CDR3 is TGTGCCAGCAAGCGGGGAGAGGCCAGTGAAAAACTGTTTTTT.

This chain joins TRBV27 and TRBJ1-1, with D perhaps TRBD1 (6 bases). The V and J ends lost 6 bases and 6 bases respectively, with 11 bases between them. CDR1 is MNHEY and CDR2 is SMNVEV in the germline V gene (reference sequence). This CDR3 is 12 amino acids long. The CDR3 region has the DNA TGTGCCAGCAGGCAGGGGTTATCTGAAGCTTTCTTT. Its translation is CASRQGLSEAFF.

This clone occurred once. The J gene is TRBJ1-6, the V gene TRBV11-2, with D possibly matching TRBD1 (6 bases). V was trimmed by 2 bases and J by 9 bases, leaving 14 bases between them. CDR3 size: 15 residues. Germline V gives CDR1 SGHAT, CDR2 FQNNGV. The CDR3 protein is CASSLFTGLGSPLHF. Here the CDR3 DNA reads TGTGCCAGCAGCTTATTTACAGGGCTCGGTTCACCCCTCCACTTT.

The CDR3, as DNA: TGCAGCGTTGTGGACTACAATGAGCAGTTCTTC. This encodes CSVVDYNEQFF. V usage is TRBV29-1 and J usage is TRBJ2-1, with unresolved D. The V gene lost 4 bases and the J gene lost 3 bases, with 4 bases spanning the gap. Per the germline V gene, CDR1 is SQVTM and CDR2 is ANQGSEA. The CDR3 has 11 residues.

On this clone itself: Other DNA sequences in this specimen translate into the identical CDR3. This rearrangement joins TRBV14 to TRBJ1-1, with 10 bases matching TRBD1. Germline V gene sequence: CDR1 SGHDN, CDR2 FVKESK. J gave up 5 bases and V 2 bases, and 8 bases lay outside the gene matches. The length of the CDR3 is 16 residues. Here the CDR3 DNA reads TGTGCCAGCAGCCAATTTGGGACAGGGGCGCGTACTGAAGCTTTCTTT. Its translation: CASSQFGTGARTEAFF. Full variable domain (missing parts from reference TRBV14 and TRBJ1-1): EAGVTQFPSHSVIEKGQTVTLRCDPISGHDNLYWYRRVMGKEIKFLLHFVKESKQDESGMPNNRFLAERTGGTYSTLKVQPAELEDSGVYFCASSQFGTGARTEAFFGQGTRLTVV.

The gene calls are TRBV4-1 and TRBJ2-1; 11 bases align to TRBD2. The V gene's germline CDR1 is MGHRA and CDR2 YSYEKL. V gave up 0 bases and J gave up 6 bases; unmatched junction bases: 7. The CDR3 length is 17 residues. CDR3 in DNA: TGCGCCAGCAGCCAAGATAGGGAACTAGCGGGGGTCAATGAGCAGTTCTTC. This codes for CASSQDRELAGVNEQFF.

This clone was seen once. The chain uses TRBV5-4 and TRBJ2-1; D may correspond to TRBD1 or TRBD2 (7 bases each). CDR3 size: 16 residues. V was pared by 4 bases and J by 3 bases, with 17 bases between. CDR1 SGHNT and CDR2 YYREEE come from the germline V gene (reference sequence). The CDR3 sequence: CASSTAGGEVYNEQFF. The CDR3 DNA reads as TGTGCCAGCAGCACAGCAGGGGGGGAGGTCTACAATGAGCAGTTCTTC.

The chain joins TRBV7-2 to TRBJ2-3; D not resolved. The CDR3 covers 15 residues. Germline-derived CDR1 and CDR2 are SGHTA and FQGNSA. The V end was cut by 1 base, the J end by 2 bases, with 10 bases between. The CDR3: CASSLVTFTTDTQYF. In DNA, the CDR3 is TGTGCCAGCAGCTTAGTGACGTTCACCACAGATACGCAGTATTTT.

The chain joins TRBV5-8 to TRBJ1-6; 8 positions match TRBD1. V trimming: 2 bases; J trimming: 7 bases; junction bases outside the gene matches: 5. Germline V lookup: CDR1 SGHTS, CDR2 YDEGEE. This CDR3 spans 15 amino acids. The CDR3 loop is CASSFSGQGNSPLHF. CDR3 DNA sequence: TGTGCCAGCAGCTTTTCTGGACAGGGAAATTCACCCCTCCACTTT.

The V and J genes are TRBV6-5 and TRBJ2-7; D perhaps matches TRBD1 (6 bases). CDR3 length: 15 residues. CDR1 and CDR2 from the germline V gene are MNHEY and SVGAGI. Trimming took 7 bases from V and 0 from J, leaving 16 bases between them. The CDR3 DNA reads TGTGCCAGCACCCTGGGGACACTTGGCTCCTACGAGCAGTACTTC. Its translation: CASTLGTLGSYEQYF.

The genes are TRBV5-6 and TRBJ1-2; 7 positions match TRBD1. From germline, CDR1 is SGHDT and CDR2 YYEEEE. The trim removed 5 bases at V and 1 base at J, leaving 8 bases unmatched. CDR3 size: 15 residues. The CDR3 region has the DNA TGTGCCAGCAGAGAAGGGGGCAATGGTAACTATGGCTACACCTTC. Translation gives CASREGGNGNYGYTF.

The J gene is TRBJ2-5, the V gene TRBV7-9, with a weak D call TRBD2 (5 bases). The germline V and J ends were trimmed by 6 bases and 3 bases, with 11 bases remaining between them. This CDR3 comprises 13 residues. Germline V gene sequence: CDR1 SEHNR, CDR2 FQNEAQ (reference sequence). The CDR3 DNA is TGTGCCAGCAGTTCAACCGGGGAAGAGACCCAGTACTTC. This gives the protein CASSSTGEETQYF. Based on the CDR3 plus reference TRBV7-9 and TRBJ2-5, the full variable domain is DTGVSQNPRHKITKRGQNVTFRCDPISEHNRLYWYRQTLGQGPEFLTYFQNEAQLEKSRLLSDRFSAERPKGSFSTLEIQRTEQGDSAMYLCASSSTGEETQYFGPGTRLLVL.

The chain couples TRBV6-4 to TRBJ2-2, with no clear D. The CDR3 runs to 14 residues. Germline CDR1 is MRHNA and CDR2 is SNTAGT. Trimming removed 2 bases at V and 6 bases at J, with 10 bases between. In DNA, the CDR3 is TGTGCCAGCAGTGACAGGGCCGAGTCCGGGGAGCTGTTTTTT. This translates into CASSDRAESGELFF.

The chain uses TRBV5-5 and TRBJ1-4, with D unclear. Trimming shortened V by 4 bases and J by 8 bases, and 12 bases separated the two germline ends. Germline V CDR1 and CDR2: SGHKS, YYEKEE (reference sequence). CDR3 size: 13 residues. The CDR3 loop is CASSDRLEEKLFF. CDR3 in DNA: TGTGCCAGCAGCGATCGGCTGGAAGAAAAACTGTTTTTT. The whole variable domain, remainder taken from reference TRBV5-5 and TRBJ1-4, is DAGVTQSPTHLIKTRGQQVTLRCSPISGHKSVSWYQQVLGQGPQFIFQYYEKEERGRGNFPDRFSARQFPNYSSELNVNALLLGDSALYLCASSDRLEEKLFFGSGTQLSVL.

The chain uses TRBV9 and TRBJ2-5; 12 positions agree with TRBD2. The germline gives CDR1 SGDLS, CDR2 YYNGEE. The CDR3 contains 15 residues. J gave up 5 bases and V 3 bases, and 5 bases lay outside the gene matches. The CDR3 DNA sequence: TGTGCCAGCAGCGCTAGCGGGGGGGCCCGGGAGACCCAGTACTTC. Translating it yields CASSASGGARETQYF. The full variable domain, rest sourced from reference TRBV9 and TRBJ2-5, is DSGVTQTPKHLITATGQRVTLRCSPRSGDLSVYWYQQSLDQGLQFLIQYYNGEERAKGNILERFSAQQFPDLHSELNLSSLELGDSALYFCASSASGGARETQYFGPGTRLLVL.

The chain carries TRBV2 and TRBJ2-7, with D tentatively TRBD1 (6 bases). Trimming pared 8 bases from V and 6 bases from J, leaving 14 bases between. CDR3 size: 12 residues. Per the germline V gene, CDR1 is SNHLY and CDR2 is FYNNEI. CDR3 in DNA: TGTGCCAGCCGCCAAGGACAGCTCGAGCAGTACTTC. It codes for CASRQGQLEQYF.

About this clone: The same CDR3 arises from other DNA sequences in this sample as well. The chain has TRBV6-5 and TRBJ2-3, with 7 bases fitting TRBD2. The CDR3 has 16 residues. The V segment lost 0 bases and the J segment 3 bases; nucleotides outside the gene matches: 6. Per germline, CDR1 MNHEY and CDR2 SVGAGI. CDR3 DNA: TGTGCCAGCAGTTACTCGGGGGGGGGAGGAACAGATACGCAGTATTTT. Its translation is CASSYSGGGGTDTQYF.